The 22 T cell receptor beta chains presented below share a single source sample, sequenced in a study of blood T cell repertoires in COVID-19. Clones were read by immunoSEQ multiplex PCR, and TCRdb kept only the in-frame ones, dropping some. The sample holds around 420,000 clones, roughly 87% seen once. The sample comprised PBMCs or T cells enriched from blood (not recorded which). The receptors come from a woman aged 40 to 49 with acute COVID-19.

The chain couples TRBV3-1 (or the pseudogene TRBV3-2) to TRBJ1-6; a possible D gene is TRBD1 (6 bases). Per the germline V gene, CDR1 is LGHDT and CDR2 is YNNKEL (reference sequence). Trimming removed 1 base at V and 9 bases at J, with 16 bases between. The CDR3 has 16 residues. The CDR3 is CASSQVHTGIGSPLHF. The CDR3 bases are TGTGCCAGCAGCCAAGTTCACACAGGGATTGGTTCACCCCTCCACTTT.

Only a few counts were recorded for this clone. This chain joins TRBV27 and TRBJ1-1, with 9 bases that match TRBD1. After removal of 6 bases from V and 9 bases from J, the junction contained 8 bases not matched to a gene. In germline, CDR1 is MNHEY, CDR2 SMNVEV (reference sequence). This CDR3 is built from 13 residues. In DNA, the CDR3 is TGTGCCAGCAGACCAGGACAGGGGCGAAAAGCTTTCTTT. Translated, it gives CASRPGQGRKAFF.

The rearrangement uses TRBV2 and TRBJ1-1; tentatively, D is TRBD1 (6 bases). There are 12 residues in the CDR3. CDR1 and CDR2 (germline): SNHLY, FYNNEI. The V and J ends lost 4 bases and 8 bases respectively, with 11 bases between them. The CDR3 bases are TGTGCCAGCAGTGTCGAGGGGGACGAAGCTTTCTTT. Residues: CASSVEGDEAFF.

This clone has only one observation. The chain combines TRBV25-1 with TRBJ1-2, with D possibly being TRBD1 (6 bases). The CDR3 is made up of 13 amino acids. CDR1 is MGHDK and CDR2 is SYGVNS in the germline V gene. Trimming stripped 3 bases from V and 6 bases from J, with 11 bases between. In nucleotides, the CDR3 is TGTGCCAGCAGTGAGGTGGGGGCGGATGGCTACACCTTC. Translating it yields CASSEVGADGYTF.

This chain links TRBV12-3 or TRBV12-4 with TRBJ2-1, with a possible D match to TRBD1 (6 bases). This CDR3 is built from 12 residues. V was trimmed by 3 bases and J by 15 bases, leaving 15 bases between them. The CDR3 DNA follows: TGTGCCAGCAGTTTCTCCAGGGGCAACGGGTTCTTC. This translates into CASSFSRGNGFF.

The chain joins TRBV5-8 to TRBJ1-1; D perhaps matches TRBD1 (5 bases). Germline CDR1 SGHTS, CDR2 YDEGEE. The CDR3 loop spans 14 amino acids. V was cut by 4 bases and J by 5 bases, with 15 bases left in between. The CDR3 reads CASSTPGLSTEAFF. The DNA for the CDR3 is TGTGCCAGCAGCACCCCAGGGTTGAGTACTGAAGCTTTCTTT.

The gene calls are TRBV5-1 and TRBJ1-1, with D unclear. The V end lost 0 bases, the J end lost 1 base, and 10 bases lay between the germline ends. This CDR3 has 15 amino acids. Germline CDR1 and CDR2: SGHRS and YFSETQ. The CDR3 sequence: CASSLGAGSNTEAFF. The DNA for the CDR3 is TGCGCCAGCAGCTTGGGTGCAGGATCGAACACTGAAGCTTTCTTT.

The chain recombines TRBV24-1 with TRBJ2-5, with 10 bases aligning to TRBD1. The V gene's germline CDR1 is KGHDR and CDR2 SFDVKD. Trimming removed 4 bases from V and 5 bases from J; junction bases left unmatched: 9. This CDR3 region has 16 residues. The CDR3 reads CATSDPSTGGMETQYF. In DNA form, the CDR3 reads TGTGCCACCAGTGACCCATCGACAGGGGGCATGGAGACCCAGTACTTC.

This clone appeared a few times. The chain is built from TRBV5-1 and TRBJ2-2; TRBD1 matches at 7 bases. The germline CDR1 and CDR2 sequences are SGHRS and YFSETQ. V was pared by 0 bases and J by 6 bases, with 17 bases of the junction left unmatched. This CDR3 spans 19 amino acids. CDR3 in DNA: TGCGCCAGCAGCTTGGCCCCCGCGGCCGGGACAGCGAGGGCCGGGGAGCTGTTTTTT. This sequence encodes CASSLAPAAGTARAGELFF.

The chain combines TRBV5-4 with TRBJ1-6; TRBD1 might be the D (5 bases). Trimming left V 0 bases short and J 7 bases short, with 5 bases between. Per germline, CDR1 SGHNT and CDR2 YYREEE (reference sequence). The CDR3 spans 13 residues. DNA for the CDR3: TGTGCCAGCAGCTTGGACAGGAATTCACCCCTCCACTTT. Amino acid sequence: CASSLDRNSPLHF.

V usage is TRBV12-5 and J usage is TRBJ1-1; the match to TRBD1 covers 7 bases. Germline V gene lookup returns CDR1 LGHNT and CDR2 FRNRAP. The junction had 7 bases not matched to a gene; V was cut back by 1 base and J by 8 bases. This CDR3 spans 14 amino acids. CDR3 in amino acids: CASGLGNTGAEAFF. The CDR3 DNA reads as TGTGCTAGTGGTTTGGGAAACACAGGGGCCGAAGCTTTCTTT.

The gene calls are TRBV6-5 and TRBJ1-1; 7 nucleotides line up with TRBD1. There are 15 residues in the CDR3. Germline trimming cut 0 bases from V and 4 bases from J; bases unmatched to any gene: 5. Per the germline V gene, CDR1 is MNHEY and CDR2 is SVGAGI. The CDR3 protein is CASSYSRQGPTEAFF. The CDR3, as DNA: TGTGCCAGCAGTTACTCCAGACAGGGTCCCACTGAAGCTTTCTTT.

The chain carries TRBV4-2 and TRBJ2-3, with 7 bases identical to TRBD1. The trim removed 1 base at V and 6 bases at J, leaving 7 bases unmatched. The CDR3 runs 15 residues. The germline V gene encodes CDR1 LGHNA and CDR2 YNFKEQ. In DNA, the CDR3 is TGTGCCAGCAGCCAAGTAGACAGGGCCGGGGATACGCAGTATTTT. This gives the protein CASSQVDRAGDTQYF.

V is TRBV5-1 and J is TRBJ2-7, with D perhaps matching TRBD1 (6 bases). With 2 bases removed from V and 2 bases from J, the gap between germline ends came to 11 bases. The CDR3 has 14 amino acids. CDR1 is SGHRS, CDR2 YFSETQ, per germline. As DNA, the CDR3 is TGCGCCAGCAGCTTTGGGGACACTACCTACGAGCAGTACTTC. Amino acid sequence: CASSFGDTTYEQYF.

The chain has TRBV7-9 and TRBJ1-1; no clear D gene. In germline, CDR1 is SEHNR, CDR2 FQNEAQ (reference sequence). There are 14 residues in the CDR3. Trimming removed 1 base at V and 8 bases at J, with 14 bases between. Here the CDR3 reads CASSLGGLAGEAFF. The CDR3, as DNA: TGTGCCAGCAGCTTAGGGGGTTTGGCGGGAGAAGCTTTCTTT.

The chain uses TRBV20-1 and TRBJ1-1; D perhaps matches TRBD1 (5 bases). Germline-derived CDR1 and CDR2 are DFQATT and SNEGSKA (reference sequence). Trimming pared 3 bases from V and 0 bases from J, leaving 11 bases between. This CDR3 region has 14 residues. This chain's CDR3 is CSASTQGMNTEAFF. DNA for the CDR3: TGCAGTGCTAGTACGCAGGGAATGAACACTGAAGCTTTCTTT.

This chain uses TRBV7-7 with TRBJ2-5; no definite D call. The CDR3 loop spans 14 amino acids. Trimming removed 5 bases at V and 1 base at J, with 11 bases between. Germline-derived CDR1 and CDR2 are SSHAT and FNYEAQ (reference sequence). CDR3 DNA: TGTGCCAGCAGCAGCCCTGGGCTCCAAGAGACCCAGTACTTC. It encodes CASSSPGLQETQYF.

The chain carries TRBV2 and TRBJ2-7, with D possibly matching TRBD1 (5 bases). From germline, CDR1 is SNHLY and CDR2 FYNNEI. This CDR3 has 15 residues. The V end lost 5 bases, the J end lost 6 bases, and 20 bases lay between the germline ends. The CDR3: CASSTPTAGHIEQYF. The DNA for the CDR3 is TGTGCCAGCAGTACCCCGACGGCAGGACATATCGAGCAGTACTTC. The whole variable domain, filled in from reference TRBV2 and TRBJ2-7, reads EPEVTQTPSHQVTQMGQEVILRCVPISNHLYFYWYRQILGQKVEFLVSFYNNEISEKSEIFDDQFSVERPDGSNFTLKIRSTKLEDSAMYFCASSTPTAGHIEQYFGPGTRLTVT.

The chain combines TRBV5-4 with TRBJ2-7; tentatively, D is TRBD1 (5 bases). Germline CDR1 and CDR2: SGHNT and YYREEE (reference sequence). Trimming stripped 4 bases from V and 1 base from J, with 15 bases between. The CDR3 totals 15 residues. The CDR3 region has the DNA TGTGCCAGCAGCGATTCGGAGACAGTTTCCTACGAGCAGTACTTC. Protein product: CASSDSETVSYEQYF.

The chain joins TRBV7-9 to TRBJ2-7; TRBD2 agrees at 9 bases. CDR1 is SEHNR, CDR2 FQNEAQ, per germline (reference sequence). CDR3 length: 14 amino acids. J gave up 3 bases and V 5 bases, and 5 bases lay outside the gene matches. The CDR3 is CASSVAGGLYEQYF. In nucleotides, the CDR3 is TGTGCCAGCAGCGTCGCGGGGGGGCTCTACGAGCAGTACTTC.

The chain is built from TRBV18 and TRBJ2-5, with 8 bases that match TRBD2. From germline, CDR1 is KGHSH and CDR2 LQKENI. The CDR3 consists of 14 residues. V dropped 2 bases and J dropped 5; count of bases not matched to a gene: 4. The CDR3 region is CASSPNGGAETQYF. The DNA of the CDR3 is TGTGCCAGCTCACCAAACGGGGGGGCCGAGACCCAGTACTTC.

The chain links TRBV6-5 to TRBJ1-5, with D perhaps matching TRBD1 (6 bases). The CDR3 has 14 amino acids. CDR1 is MNHEY, CDR2 SVGAGI, per germline. Deletions cut 10 bases from V and 0 bases from J, with 13 bases between. As DNA, the CDR3 is TGTGCCACGACAGGATTGTATAGCAATCAGCCCCAGCATTTT. It yields the protein CATTGLYSNQPQHF.